The entry below gives a single T cell receptor (beta chain) sequence along with its context. This sample was included in a study of long-term antiretroviral therapy in people with HIV. At survey level, the immunoSEQ assay was run in its v3.0 version. Assay: immunoSEQ multiplex PCR; the TCRdb copy retains only in-frame clones and omits some. The sample records about 34,000 clones, more than 75% being singletons. Germline V CDR1 and CDR2: SGDLS, YYNGEE. Between the trimmed V and J ends, which lost 0 bases and 0 bases, there was a span of 12 bases. There are 16 residues in the CDR3. Sequencing used unsorted PBMCs, obtained 1.9 years after starting antiretroviral therapy. The sequence was collected from a man aged 18 to 29 with HIV. The chain joins TRBV9 to TRBJ1-1; D call uncertain. CDR3 DNA: TGTGCCAGCAGCGTAGTCCTATCCGGGGTGAACACTGAAGCTTTCTTT. Its protein product is CASSVVLSGVNTEAFF.